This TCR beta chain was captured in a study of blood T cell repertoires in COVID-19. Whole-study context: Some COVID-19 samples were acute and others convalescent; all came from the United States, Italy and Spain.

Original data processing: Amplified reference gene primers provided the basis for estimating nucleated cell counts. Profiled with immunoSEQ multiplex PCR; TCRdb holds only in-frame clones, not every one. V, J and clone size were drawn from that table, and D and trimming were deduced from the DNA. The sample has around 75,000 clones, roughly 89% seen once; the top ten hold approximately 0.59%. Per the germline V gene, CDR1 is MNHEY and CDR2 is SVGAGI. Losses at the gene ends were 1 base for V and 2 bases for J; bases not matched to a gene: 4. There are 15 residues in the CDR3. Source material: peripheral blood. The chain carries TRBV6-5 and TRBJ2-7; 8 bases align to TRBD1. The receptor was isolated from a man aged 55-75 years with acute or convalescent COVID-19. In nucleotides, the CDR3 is TGTGCCAGCAGTTACTTGGGACAGGAACCCTACGAGCAGTACTTC. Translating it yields CASSYLGQEPYEQYF.